Listed below are T cell receptor beta chains from one sample, sequenced in a study of blood T cell repertoires in COVID-19. The method was immunoSEQ multiplex PCR; TCRdb's version includes in-frame clones alone and lacks a portion of them. The sample gives approximately 250,000 clones, approximately 88% of which show up once; roughly 1.2% is in the top ten. Specimen: PBMCs or T cells enriched from blood (not recorded which). These receptors were taken from a woman in her thirties or forties with acute COVID-19. CDR3s include the opening cysteine and the closing phenylalanine or tryptophan. The D gene is left open where the match is weak. Not all rows give a size; the values are once, few, many and, for expanded clones, a class.

j_call | v_call | d_call | clone_size | cdr3_nt | cdr3_aa
TRBJ1-1 | TRBV18 | - | once | TGTGCCAGCTCACCACCACGCCAGATAGAAGCTTTCTTT | CASSPPRQIEAFF
TRBJ1-1 | TRBV4-1 | TRBD1 | - | TGCGCCAGCAGCCAAGTGAGGCACAGGGGGCCTGAAGCTTTCTTT | CASSQVRHRGPEAFF
TRBJ2-2 | TRBV24-1 | TRBD2 | - | TGTGCCACCAGTGATTTAAACGGAATCTATGACGGGAGGGAGACCGGGGAGCTGTTTTTT | CATSDLNGIYDGRETGELFF
TRBJ2-1 | TRBV9 | - | - | TGTGCCAGCAGCACGGAGGGCCTAAGCAATGAGCAGTTCTTC | CASSTEGLSNEQFF
TRBJ1-2 | TRBV5-1 | TRBD1 | - | TGCGCCAGCAGACCAAGACAGGGCGATCACGACGGCTCCACCTTC | CASRPRQGDHDGSTF
TRBJ2-7 | TRBV20-1 | TRBD2 | - | TGCAGTGCTAGTGGCGGGAGGGCCGGAAGGGAGCAGTACTTC | CSASGGRAGREQYF
TRBJ1-2 | TRBV7-9 | TRBD1 | - | TGTGCCAGCAACCGCGGAACAGGGGACTATGGCTACACCTTC | CASNRGTGDYGYTF
TRBJ2-5 | TRBV9 | - | - | TGTGCCAGCAGCGCGGAAAACGGGATACAAGAGACCCAGTACTTC | CASSAENGIQETQYF
TRBJ2-2 | TRBV24-1 | TRBD1 | - | TGTGCCACCAGCCCGACAGGGGGTATCGGGGAGCTGTTTTTT | CATSPTGGIGELFF
TRBJ2-1 | TRBV28 | TRBD2 | - | TGTGCCAGCAGTTTACTGGGACTAGCGGGAGGGCCCTTCTTC | CASSLLGLAGGPFF
TRBJ2-2 | TRBV7-9 | - | - | TGTGCCAGCAGCCTCCAGACGGGGGTGACCGGGGAGCTGTTTTTT | CASSLQTGVTGELFF
TRBJ1-2 | TRBV4-3 | TRBD1 | once | TGCGCCAGCAGCCAAGATGTCCCCCAGGGGGCACGCGGCTACACCTTC | CASSQDVPQGARGYTF
TRBJ1-2 | TRBV2 | TRBD1 | - | TGTGCCAGTGGGGGAGCGTCAGGGGGGTACTATGGCTACACCTTC | CASGGASGGYYGYTF
TRBJ1-2 | TRBV4-1 | TRBD1 | - | TGCGCCAGCAGCCAATCTACAGGGGACTATGGCTACACCTTC | CASSQSTGDYGYTF
TRBJ1-6 | TRBV20-1 | - | - | TGCAGTGCTAGTACAGGGAGACTTGATTCACCCCTCCACTTT | CSASTGRLDSPLHF
TRBJ1-2 | TRBV2 | - | - | TGTGCCAGCAGACACGGAGGGGTTGACTATGGCTACACCTTC | CASRHGGVDYGYTF
TRBJ1-1 | TRBV7-9 | - | once | TGTGCCAGCAGCCCCCCTACAGTCCCGGGGGAAGCTTTCTTT | CASSPPTVPGEAFF
TRBJ1-6 | TRBV28 | - | - | TGTGCCAGCAGTTTATTTAATCATAATTCACCCCTCCACTTT | CASSLFNHNSPLHF
TRBJ1-2 | TRBV11-3 | TRBD1 | few | TGTGCCAGCAGCTTGGACTTGGACAGGGGGCTTGGCGGCTACACCTTC | CASSLDLDRGLGGYTF
TRBJ1-6 | TRBV5-4 | - | - | TGTGCCACCATCCGGGGGGGGCCGGGGTCCTATAATTCACCCCTCCACTTT | CATIRGGPGSYNSPLHF
TRBJ1-4 | TRBV19 | - | - | TGTGCCAGTAGTATCCCCGGGAGGGGGAATGAAAAACTGTTTTTT | CASSIPGRGNEKLFF
TRBJ2-7 | TRBV10-3 | - | - | TGTGCCACCCAAACCCGGGATTCCGGCTACGAGCAGTACTTC | CATQTRDSGYEQYF
TRBJ1-3 | TRBV9 | TRBD1 | once | TGTGCCAGCAGCGCGGAGGGGGCGGCTGGAAACACCATATATTTT | CASSAEGAAGNTIYF
TRBJ2-7 | TRBV30 | TRBD2 | few | TGTGCCTGGAGGGCAAGCGGGATTTGGAACGAGCAGTACTTC | CAWRASGIWNEQYF
TRBJ2-7 | TRBV11-2 | - | - | TGTGCCAGCAGCCGACAGCTCTACGAGCAGTACTTC | CASSRQLYEQYF
TRBJ1-1 | TRBV5-1 | - | - | TGCGCCAGCAGCTTGGGCAGGGGAAACATGAACACTGAAGCTTTCTTT | CASSLGRGNMNTEAFF
TRBJ1-2 | TRBV28 | - | - | TGTGCCAGCAGAACCGGGGGACTTTATGGCTACACCTTC | CASRTGGLYGYTF
TRBJ2-5 | TRBV6-5 | - | - | TGTGCCAGCAGTACTTCTGTTTCGGTAATAGAGACCCAGTACTTC | CASSTSVSVIETQYF
TRBJ1-6 | TRBV7-8 | TRBD1 | few | TGTGCCAGCAGCTCCTACCAACAGGGACAGGGCTTTTCACCCCTCCACTTT | CASSSYQQGQGFSPLHF
TRBJ2-5 | TRBV3-1/TRBV3-2 | TRBD2 | - | TGTGCCAGCAGCCAGGCGGGACTAGCGGGAGTGGAGACCCAGTACTTC | CASSQAGLAGVETQYF
TRBJ2-4 | TRBV30 | TRBD2 | - | TGTGCCTGGTGCCCCGGTGGGGGGGGGAACATTCAGTACTTC | CAWCPGGGGNIQYF
TRBJ1-1 | TRBV12-3/TRBV12-4 | - | - | TGTGCCAGCAGACAAGGACTGTACACTGAAGCTTTCTTT | CASRQGLYTEAFF
TRBJ2-7 | TRBV30 | TRBD1 | - | TGTGCCTGGAGCTCAAACAGGGGCGAGCAGTACTTC | CAWSSNRGEQYF
TRBJ1-1 | TRBV5-8 | TRBD1 | - | TGTGCCAGCAGCACCTTACAGGGGAGGAACACTGAAGCTTTCTTT | CASSTLQGRNTEAFF
TRBJ2-2 | TRBV27 | TRBD1 | - | TGTGCCAGCAGAGCGGTAGGACAGGGGCTAGGTTACACCGGGGAGCTGTTTTTT | CASRAVGQGLGYTGELFF
TRBJ2-1 | TRBV15 | TRBD2 | - | TGTGCCACCAGCAGAGGGGGTAGCGGGACCTACAATGAGCAGTTCTTC | CATSRGGSGTYNEQFF
TRBJ2-1 | TRBV19 | TRBD2 | - | TGTGCCAGTAGTCAGACTAGCGGGAGGGCCTCGGTCGGCAATGAGCAGTTCTTC | CASSQTSGRASVGNEQFF
TRBJ2-2 | TRBV19 | - | - | TGTGCCAGTAGTATAGGAGGCGGAGGGATCACCGGGGAGCTGTTTTTT | CASSIGGGGITGELFF
TRBJ2-1 | TRBV4-2 | TRBD2 | - | TGTGCCAGCAGCCAACGACTAGCGGGGGTCAATGAGCAGTTCTTC | CASSQRLAGVNEQFF
TRBJ1-2 | TRBV11-3 | TRBD1 | - | TGTGCCAGCAGCGCAGGACAGGGGCTATACTATGGCTACACCTTC | CASSAGQGLYYGYTF
TRBJ2-7 | TRBV18 | - | - | TGTGCCAGCTCGCCAGAGAGGACGACAGGACATCCCTACGAGCAGTACTTC | CASSPERTTGHPYEQYF
TRBJ1-2 | TRBV28 | - | - | TGTGCCAGCAGTTTCCCAGCGATGGGCTACACCTTC | CASSFPAMGYTF